This is a list of T cell receptor beta chains from one sample in a study of CD8 T cells in Susac syndrome. TCRdb recomputed calls from the immunoSEQ multiplex PCR reads with MiXCR, one row per CDR3 protein. The repertoire has approximately 150,000 distinct CDR3 sequences, almost 96% of them found once; the top ten carry approximately 0.08%. Sequencing input: CD4+ T cells from PBMCs. Receptors were obtained from a human donor with Susac syndrome. Each CDR3 is given with its conserved first and last residue.

V	length	J	CDR3
TRBV7-6	13	TRBJ2-7	CASSPDRGYEQYF
TRBV11-2	13	TRBJ1-2	CASSTTELYGYTF
TRBV11-2	13	TRBJ2-2	CASSFTTAGELFF
TRBV20-1	13	TRBJ1-4	CSATHLGSEKLFF
TRBV12-3/TRBV12-4	16	TRBJ2-5	CASSPRTGGGQETQYF
TRBV2	13	TRBJ2-2	CASSTGGGGELFF
TRBV3-1	14	TRBJ2-6	CASRFLSGANVLTF
TRBV20-1	14	TRBJ2-1	CSAPQTSGYSEQFF
TRBV3-1	14	TRBJ2-1	CASRQAPSYNEQFF
TRBV29-1	10	TRBJ1-1	CSVVDTEAFF
TRBV5-1	14	TRBJ2-5	CASSDMGGRETQYF
TRBV10-1	14	TRBJ2-1	CASSESMVGSEQFF
TRBV15	14	TRBJ2-2	CATSRGTETGELFF
TRBV5-4	15	TRBJ2-7	CASSWDRGRSYEQYF
TRBV2	14	TRBJ1-2	CASSAIDGLYGYTF
TRBV5-1	14	TRBJ1-1	CASSLQGQNTEAFF
TRBV29-1	12	TRBJ1-2	CSVVAGRGGYTF
TRBV20-1	11	TRBJ1-2	CSGLQSYGYTF
TRBV10-3	12	TRBJ2-5	CASSGSQETQYF
TRBV5-1	13	TRBJ2-3	CASSLGDSGTQYF